These 27 T cell receptor beta chains share one sample of origin, sequenced in a study of T cell responses to AZD1222 COVID-19 vaccine. Clones were read by immunoSEQ multiplex PCR, and TCRdb kept only the in-frame ones, dropping some. The data contain about 130,000 clones, 89% of them singletons. The sample here was peripheral blood, taken on day 0 of AZD1222 vaccination. Receptors originate from an adult in good health.

The chain recombines TRBV27 with TRBJ2-1, with unresolved D. The germline gives CDR1 MNHEY, CDR2 SMNVEV (reference sequence). The CDR3 length is 13 residues. V shed 3 bases and J shed 3 bases, with 6 bases lying between them. In DNA form, the CDR3 reads TGTGCCAGCAGTTTTGTGAGCTACAATGAGCAGTTCTTC. Translated, it gives CASSFVSYNEQFF.

The chain joins TRBV27 to TRBJ1-5, with D possibly matching TRBD1 (6 bases). Germline CDR1 and CDR2: MNHEY and SMNVEV (reference sequence). The CDR3 length is 15 residues. V was cut by 10 bases and J by 2 bases, with 18 bases left in between. The CDR3 sequence: CATKGGGEGNQPQHF. Here the CDR3 DNA reads TGTGCCACTAAAGGGGGGGGCGAGGGCAATCAGCCCCAGCATTTT.

V gene TRBV7-9 combines with J gene TRBJ1-6; D gene unclear. Germline V gene sequence: CDR1 SEHNR, CDR2 FQNEAQ (reference sequence). V was trimmed by 10 bases and J by 9 bases, leaving 16 bases between them. The CDR3 spans 13 residues. CDR3 DNA: TGTGCCAACTCGGCCCTAAGGGCTTCACCCCTCCACTTT. Its protein is CANSALRASPLHF.

V gene TRBV7-2 combines with J gene TRBJ1-1; D remains ambiguous. The CDR3 spans 15 residues. V gave up 2 bases and J gave up 0 bases, with 10 bases separating them. Germline V gives CDR1 SGHTA, CDR2 FQGNSA. In DNA form, the CDR3 reads TGTGCCAGCAGCTTAAGACTAGGGATGAACACTGAAGCTTTCTTT. Protein product: CASSLRLGMNTEAFF. Full variable domain (remainder filled in from reference TRBV7-2 and TRBJ1-1): GAGVSQSPSNKVTEKGKDVELRCDPISGHTALYWYRQSLGQGLEFLIYFQGNSAPDKSGLPSDRFSAERTGGSVSTLTIQRTQQEDSAVYLCASSLRLGMNTEAFFGQGTRLTVV.

This chain's CDR3 is CARGGGSYEQYF. In nucleotides, the CDR3 is TGTGCCAGGGGGGGCGGTTCCTACGAGCAGTACTTC. The chain employs TRBV28 and TRBJ2-7; either TRBD1 or TRBD2 may fit D (6 bases each). CDR1 and CDR2 from the germline V gene are MDHEN and SYDVKM. Trimming took 9 bases from V and 1 from J, leaving 10 bases between them. The CDR3 extends over 12 amino acids.

The rearrangement links TRBV24-1 to TRBJ1-5; D is perhaps TRBD1 (6 bases). The CDR3 has 14 residues. Germline loops: CDR1 KGHDR, CDR2 SFDVKD. V lost 4 bases, J lost 9 bases, and 15 bases lay in between. In DNA form, the CDR3 reads TGTGCCACCAGTGAATCAGGGGACCCTCGGCCCCAGCATTTT. The encoded protein is CATSESGDPRPQHF.

This chain uses TRBV5-1 with TRBJ2-2; tentatively, D is TRBD2 (7 bases). Germline CDR1 and CDR2: SGHRS and YFSETQ. This CDR3 has 17 amino acids. With 1 base removed from V and 0 bases from J, the gap between germline ends came to 13 bases. In DNA form, the CDR3 reads TGCGCCAGCAGCTTGTCGGGGGGCCCCTCGAACACCGGGGAGCTGTTTTTT. The encoded protein is CASSLSGGPSNTGELFF.

This clone was counted only a few times. The chain links TRBV7-3 to TRBJ2-7; perhaps D is TRBD1 or TRBD2 (5 bases each). The CDR3 spans 12 residues. Germline V lookup: CDR1 SGHTA, CDR2 FQGTGA. V was pared by 5 bases and J by 11 bases, with 16 bases between. CDR3 protein: CASSLGTGEKYF. Written as DNA, the CDR3 is TGTGCCAGCAGCCTAGGGACGGGTGAGAAGTACTTC.

V usage is TRBV19 and J usage is TRBJ2-1; maybe TRBD2 (6 bases). This CDR3 is 15 amino acids long. The germline V and J ends were trimmed by 6 bases and 8 bases, with 20 bases remaining between them. Germline CDR1 reads LNHDA; CDR2 reads SQIVND (reference sequence). The CDR3 loop reads CASRGRGMNSYEQFF. The CDR3 DNA sequence: TGTGCCAGTAGAGGGCGCGGGATGAATTCTTATGAGCAGTTCTTC.

V usage is TRBV27 and J usage is TRBJ2-4; 10 positions agree with TRBD2. Losses at the gene ends were 5 bases for V and 7 bases for J; bases not matched to a gene: 8. The CDR3 runs 15 residues. The germline V gene encodes CDR1 MNHEY and CDR2 SMNVEV (reference sequence). The CDR3, as DNA: TGTGCCAGCAGTCGAGGACTAGCGGTACCTAACATTCAGTACTTC. Amino acids: CASSRGLAVPNIQYF.

Only one count was recorded for this clone. The chain joins TRBV3-1 (or the pseudogene TRBV3-2) to TRBJ2-7; the D gene is possibly TRBD1 (5 bases). Germline CDR1 is LGHDT and CDR2 is YNNKEL (reference sequence). The CDR3 totals 16 residues. Deletions cut 0 bases from V and 0 bases from J, with 12 bases between. The CDR3 loop is CASSQDDSLLSYEQYF. The CDR3 DNA sequence: TGTGCCAGCAGCCAAGACGACAGCCTCCTCTCCTACGAGCAGTACTTC.

This clone was picked up a small number of times. The chain links TRBV7-3 to TRBJ2-3; 8 bases fit TRBD1. With 5 bases clipped from V and 6 bases from J, the junction kept 4 bases outside the gene matches. Germline lookup yields CDR1 SGHTA and CDR2 FQGTGA. CDR3 length equals 13 residues. The CDR3 DNA reads TGTGCCAGCAGCGCGGACAGGGACGATACGCAGTATTTT. The encoded protein is CASSADRDDTQYF.

V is TRBV6-5 and J is TRBJ1-1; TRBD1 agrees at 10 bases. After removal of 5 bases from V and 4 bases from J, the junction contained 1 base not matched to a gene. The germline gives CDR1 MNHEY, CDR2 SVGAGI. CDR3 length equals 13 residues. The CDR3: CASSRTGGTEAFF. CDR3 sequence (DNA): TGTGCCAGCAGTCGGACAGGGGGCACTGAAGCTTTCTTT.

CDR3 sequence: CASSSTTRGPYEQYF. The CDR3, as DNA: TGTGCCAGCAGCTCCACGACTAGGGGACCCTACGAGCAGTACTTC. V gene TRBV11-2 combines with J gene TRBJ2-7, with D maybe TRBD2 (6 bases). Germline assignment: CDR1 SGHAT and CDR2 FQNNGV. The CDR3 consists of 15 residues. The germline V and J ends were trimmed by 4 bases and 2 bases, with 15 bases remaining between them.

The chain is built from TRBV11-3 and TRBJ2-2, with D perhaps matching TRBD1 or TRBD2 (5 bases each). Germline V gives CDR1 SGHNT, CDR2 YENEEA. The CDR3 spans 12 residues. The V end was cut by 3 bases, the J end by 6 bases, with 5 bases between. CDR3 region: CASSLGPGELFF. The CDR3 DNA reads TGTGCCAGCAGCTTGGGACCCGGGGAGCTGTTTTTT. The full variable domain, completed using reference TRBV11-3 and TRBJ2-2, is EAGVVQSPRYKIIEKKQPVAFWCNPISGHNTLYWYLQNLGQGPELLIRYENEEAVDDSQLPKDRFSAERLKGVDSTLKIQPAELGDSAVYLCASSLGPGELFFGEGSRLTVL.

V gene TRBV28 combines with J gene TRBJ1-2; 9 bases line up with TRBD1. The CDR3 is 14 residues long. The V and J ends lost 6 bases and 8 bases, in that order; junction bases with no gene match: 10. CDR1 is MDHEN, CDR2 SYDVKM, per germline. Here the CDR3 reads CASSPGTGLGGYTF. In DNA form, the CDR3 reads TGTGCCAGCAGCCCCGGGACAGGGTTGGGGGGCTACACCTTC.

The table lists this clone with a count of one. The rearrangement links TRBV3-1 (or the pseudogene TRBV3-2) to TRBJ1-2; D remains ambiguous. Germline values: CDR1 LGHDT, CDR2 YNNKEL (reference sequence). The length of the CDR3 is 13 residues. V was clipped by 0 bases and J by 8 bases, with 10 bases between them. CDR3 residues: CASSQDYAGGYTF. In nucleotides, the CDR3 is TGTGCCAGCAGCCAAGATTACGCGGGGGGCTACACCTTC.

The table lists this clone with a few counts. The chain employs TRBV7-3 and TRBJ2-3; D is ambiguous. This CDR3 contains 13 residues. Trimming removed 4 bases at V and 6 bases at J, with 11 bases between. Looked up from germline, CDR1 is SGHTA and CDR2 is FQGTGA. CDR3 amino acids: CASSSAVRDTQYF. The CDR3 DNA follows: TGTGCCAGCAGCTCGGCGGTTAGGGATACGCAGTATTTT.

This clone was detected a few times. The chain joins TRBV7-9 to TRBJ2-7; 11 bases match TRBD2. The CDR3 spans 15 residues. The ends lost 3 bases at V and 5 bases at J; junction bases unmatched: 6. Germline V gene sequence: CDR1 SEHNR, CDR2 FQNEAQ (reference sequence). The CDR3 region has the DNA TGTGCCAGCAGCTTCAAACTAGCGGGAGATAACGAGCAGTACTTC. This translates into CASSFKLAGDNEQYF.

This clone has just a few counts. J is TRBJ1-5 and V is TRBV7-8; tentative D call: TRBD1 (5 bases). V shed 0 bases and J shed 4 bases, with 10 bases lying between them. Per the germline V gene, CDR1 is SGHVS and CDR2 is FQNEAQ. The CDR3 is made up of 15 amino acids. In DNA form, the CDR3 reads TGTGCCAGCAGCTTAGCGTCCGGACAAAATCAGCCCCAGCATTTT. Protein sequence: CASSLASGQNQPQHF.

The gene calls are TRBV3-1 (or the pseudogene TRBV3-2) and TRBJ2-3, with D possibly matching TRBD1 (6 bases). With 6 bases removed from V and 0 bases from J, the gap between germline ends came to 10 bases. The CDR3 runs to 14 residues. Germline loops: CDR1 LGHDT, CDR2 YNNKEL (reference sequence). CDR3 protein: CASRQGHSTDTQYF. CDR3 coding DNA: TGTGCCAGCAGACAGGGCCATAGCACAGATACGCAGTATTTT.

V and J are TRBV2 and TRBJ1-2; 7 bases are shared with TRBD1. The CDR3 runs 13 residues. CDR1 and CDR2 (germline): SNHLY, FYNNEI. The ends lost 7 bases at V and 4 bases at J; junction bases unmatched: 6. CDR3 coding DNA: TGTGCCAGCATACCAGGGACAGCCTATGGCTACACCTTC. It specifies CASIPGTAYGYTF.

The chain joins TRBV2 to TRBJ2-7; D uncertain. The CDR3 has 13 amino acids. Germline V gene data show CDR1 as SNHLY and CDR2 as FYNNEI. V was cut by 4 bases and J by 0 bases, with 7 bases left in between. CDR3 sequence (DNA): TGTGCCAGCAGTGTGGGCAGCTCCTACGAGCAGTACTTC. Translating it yields CASSVGSSYEQYF.

The CDR3 here is CASSYSSGSNQPQHF. In DNA form, the CDR3 reads TGTGCCAGCAGTTACTCGAGCGGTAGCAATCAGCCCCAGCATTTT. J is TRBJ1-5 and V is TRBV6-5; D gene ambiguous. Trimming cost V 0 bases and J 0 bases, with 6 bases left between them. This CDR3 contains 15 residues. The germline V gene has CDR1 MNHEY and CDR2 SVGAGI.

The chain employs TRBV19 and TRBJ2-7, with D perhaps matching TRBD2 (6 bases). CDR3 length equals 15 residues. Trimming removed 7 bases at V and 3 bases at J, with 19 bases between. Germline V gene data show CDR1 as LNHDA and CDR2 as SQIVND (reference sequence). The CDR3 loop reads CASKLAGRDIYEQYF. The CDR3 DNA sequence: TGTGCCAGTAAACTGGCAGGGCGGGATATCTACGAGCAGTACTTC.

This clone was detected only a few times. The rearrangement uses TRBV4-1 and TRBJ1-5; perhaps TRBD1 as D (6 bases). CDR3 length: 15 residues. The germline V gene has CDR1 MGHRA and CDR2 YSYEKL. V was trimmed by 5 bases and J by 0 bases, leaving 11 bases between them. CDR3 in amino acids: CASSEWDISNQPQHF. CDR3 nucleotide sequence: TGCGCCAGCAGCGAATGGGACATTAGCAATCAGCCCCAGCATTTT.

The rearrangement uses TRBV19 and TRBJ1-2; maybe TRBD1 (5 bases). CDR1 and CDR2 (germline): LNHDA, SQIVND (reference sequence). V shed 3 bases and J shed 8 bases, with 16 bases lying between them. This CDR3 region has 14 residues. CDR3 sequence reads: CASSILWRTGGYTF. For the CDR3, the DNA is TGTGCCAGTAGTATTCTCTGGAGAACAGGCGGCTACACCTTC.